The entry below gives a single T cell receptor (beta chain) sequence along with its context. Its antigen is not known. PCR primers comprised 60 Vbeta and 13 Jbeta primers. Profiling relied on immunoSEQ multiplex PCR, and the TCRdb table lists in-frame clones only, not all of them. The repertoire holds around 100,000 clones, with less than 80% as singletons. Healthy bone marrow donors supplied every sample. Per the germline V gene, CDR1 is SGHNT and CDR2 is YYREEE (reference sequence). This CDR3 comprises 16 residues. The V and J ends lost 4 bases and 2 bases, in that order; junction bases with no gene match: 7. The data were taken from a study of cytomegalovirus exposure and HLA in healthy donors. Study results and caveats: Researchers left out some V segments, among them TRBV6-2 and TRBV6-3, as indistinguishable. HLA alleles were associated with fewer than 20,000 TCR beta sequences in a later analysis at 0.05 false discovery rate. The CMV antigen specificity of a few CMV-associated chains was confirmed through in vitro analysis.

This clonotype was sampled from a woman aged 25-40 years in good health and CMV-seronegative. The chain has TRBV5-4 and TRBJ2-2; 8 nucleotides agree with TRBD2. Sequencing was done on a sample of PBMCs. CDR3 in DNA: TGTGCCAGCAGCACGGGGGGGAGCTTAAACACCGGGGAGCTGTTTTTT. As protein: CASSTGGSLNTGELFF.